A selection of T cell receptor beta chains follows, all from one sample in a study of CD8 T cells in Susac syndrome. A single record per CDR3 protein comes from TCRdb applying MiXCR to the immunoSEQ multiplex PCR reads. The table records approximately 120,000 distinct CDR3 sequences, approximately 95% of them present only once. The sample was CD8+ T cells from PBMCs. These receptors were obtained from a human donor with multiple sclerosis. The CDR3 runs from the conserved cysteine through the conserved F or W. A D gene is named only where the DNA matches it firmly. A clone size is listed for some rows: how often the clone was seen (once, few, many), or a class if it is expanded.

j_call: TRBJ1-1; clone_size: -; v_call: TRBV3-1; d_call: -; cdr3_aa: CASSQGGGTEAFF; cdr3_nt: TGTGCCAGCAGCCAAGGGGGCGGCACTGAAGCTTTCTTT
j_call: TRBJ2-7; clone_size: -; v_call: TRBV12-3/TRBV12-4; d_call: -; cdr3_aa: CASSFGLSYEQYF; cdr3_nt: TGTGCCAGCAGTTTTGGTCTTTCCTACGAGCAGTACTTC
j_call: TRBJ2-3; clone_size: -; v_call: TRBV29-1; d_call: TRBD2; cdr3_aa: CSVEGLAGTDTQYF; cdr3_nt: TGCAGCGTTGAGGGACTAGCGGGAACAGATACGCAGTATTTT
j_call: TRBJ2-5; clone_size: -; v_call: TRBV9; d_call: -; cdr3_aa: CASSGGLRGTQYF; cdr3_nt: TGTGCCAGCAGCGGGGGACTGCGGGGGACCCAGTACTTC
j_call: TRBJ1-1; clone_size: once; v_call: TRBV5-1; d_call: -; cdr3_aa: CASSPRLREMNTEAFF; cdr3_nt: TGCGCCAGCAGTCCGCGGCTGAGAGAGATGAACACTGAAGCTTTCTTT
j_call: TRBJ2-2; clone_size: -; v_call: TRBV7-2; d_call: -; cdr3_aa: CASSFWTRGGELFF; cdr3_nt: TGTGCCAGCAGCTTTTGGACTAGGGGGGGGGAGCTGTTTTTT
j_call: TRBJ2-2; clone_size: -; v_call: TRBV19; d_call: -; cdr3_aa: CASSISGATGELFF; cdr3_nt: TGTGCCAGTAGTATATCGGGAGCCACCGGGGAGCTGTTTTTT
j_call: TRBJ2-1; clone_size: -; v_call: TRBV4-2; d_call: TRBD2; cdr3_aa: CASSQGVAGGLSSYNEQFF; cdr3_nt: TGTGCCAGCAGCCAAGGGGTAGCGGGGGGTCTAAGCTCCTACAATGAGCAGTTCTTC
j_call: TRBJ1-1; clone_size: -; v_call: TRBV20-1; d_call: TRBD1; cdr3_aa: CSVSRTGNTEAFF; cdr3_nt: TGCAGTGTCAGTCGGACAGGGAACACTGAAGCTTTCTTT
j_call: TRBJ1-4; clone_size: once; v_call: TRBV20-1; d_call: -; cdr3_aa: CSAREGRRSGEKLFF; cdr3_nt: TGCAGTGCTAGAGAAGGGAGGCGGAGTGGTGAAAAACTGTTTTTT
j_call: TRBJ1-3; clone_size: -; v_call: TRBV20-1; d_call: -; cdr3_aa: CSVSAPSGNTIYF; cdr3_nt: TGCAGTGTTTCCGCCCCTTCAGGAAACACCATATATTTT
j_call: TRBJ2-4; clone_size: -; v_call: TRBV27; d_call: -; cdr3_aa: CASSLSRGGKNIQYF; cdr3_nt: TGTGCCAGCAGTTTATCGCGGGGAGGCAAAAACATTCAGTACTTC
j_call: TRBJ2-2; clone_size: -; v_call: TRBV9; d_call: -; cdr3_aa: CASSVVRRGELFF; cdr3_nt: TGTGCCAGCAGCGTAGTAAGGCGCGGGGAGCTGTTTTTT
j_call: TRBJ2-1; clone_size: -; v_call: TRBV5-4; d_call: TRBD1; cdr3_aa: CASSSDRGYYNEQFF; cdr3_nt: TGTGCCAGCAGCTCCGACAGGGGATACTACAATGAGCAGTTCTTC
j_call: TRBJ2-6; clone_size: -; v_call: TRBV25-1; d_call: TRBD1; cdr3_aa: CASRQQGAGANVLTF; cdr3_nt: TGTGCCAGCCGACAACAGGGGGCTGGGGCCAACGTCCTGACTTTC
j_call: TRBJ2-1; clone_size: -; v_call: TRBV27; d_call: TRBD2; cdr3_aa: CASSDSGGASYNEQFF; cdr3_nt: TGTGCCAGCAGTGATAGCGGGGGGGCGTCCTACAATGAGCAGTTCTTC
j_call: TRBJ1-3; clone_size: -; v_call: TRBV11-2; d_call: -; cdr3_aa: CASRPQANSGNTIYF; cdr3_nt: TGTGCCAGCAGGCCTCAGGCGAACTCTGGAAACACCATATATTTT
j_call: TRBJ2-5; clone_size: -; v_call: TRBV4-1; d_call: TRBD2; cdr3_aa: CASSQPSGGSASFQETQYF; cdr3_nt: TGCGCCAGCAGCCAGCCTAGCGGGGGCTCCGCTTCCTTCCAAGAGACCCAGTACTTC
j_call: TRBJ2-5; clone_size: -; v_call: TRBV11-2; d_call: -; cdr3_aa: CASSLSAGRLQETQYF; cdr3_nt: TGTGCCAGCAGCTTGTCCGCGGGACGGCTACAAGAGACCCAGTACTTC
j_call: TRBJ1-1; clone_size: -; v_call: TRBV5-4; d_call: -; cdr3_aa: CASSLVGRGGTEAFF; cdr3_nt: TGTGCCAGCAGCTTGGTCGGTCGTGGGGGCACTGAAGCTTTCTTT
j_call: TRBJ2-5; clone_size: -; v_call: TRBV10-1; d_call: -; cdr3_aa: CASSEGQQYQETQYF; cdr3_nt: TGCGCCAGCAGTGAAGGACAGCAGTACCAAGAGACCCAGTACTTC
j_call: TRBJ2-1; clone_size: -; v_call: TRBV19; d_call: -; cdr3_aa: CASSIDAEPVYNEQFF; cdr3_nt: TGTGCCAGTAGTATAGATGCCGAACCCGTTTACAATGAGCAGTTCTTC
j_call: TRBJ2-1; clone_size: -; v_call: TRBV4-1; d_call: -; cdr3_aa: CASSLLPEGSGYNEQFF; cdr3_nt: TGCGCCAGCAGCCTTCTGCCAGAGGGATCGGGGTACAATGAGCAGTTCTTC
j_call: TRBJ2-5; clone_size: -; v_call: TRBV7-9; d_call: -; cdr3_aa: CASSLIGIQGTQYF; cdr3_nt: TGTGCCAGCAGCTTGATAGGGATCCAAGGGACCCAGTACTTC
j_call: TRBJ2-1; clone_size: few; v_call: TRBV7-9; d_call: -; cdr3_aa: CASSLYKGQDEQFF; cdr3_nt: TGTGCCAGCAGCTTATATAAGGGGCAGGATGAGCAGTTCTTC
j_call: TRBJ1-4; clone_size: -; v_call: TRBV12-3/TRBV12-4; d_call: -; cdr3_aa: CANSLDGNEKLFF; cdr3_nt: TGTGCCAACAGTTTAGACGGTAATGAAAAACTGTTTTTT
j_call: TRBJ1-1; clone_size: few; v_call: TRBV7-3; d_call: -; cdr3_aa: CASSLTPGGGTEAFF; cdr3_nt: TGTGCCAGCAGCTTAACACCGGGAGGGGGAACTGAAGCTTTCTTT
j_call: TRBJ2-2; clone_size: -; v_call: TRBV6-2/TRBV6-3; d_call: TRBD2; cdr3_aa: CASLGRTRQTGELFF; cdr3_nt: TGTGCCAGTCTAGGGCGGACTAGACAGACCGGGGAGCTGTTTTTT
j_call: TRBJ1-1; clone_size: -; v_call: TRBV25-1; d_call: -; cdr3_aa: CASSGGSALYTEAFF; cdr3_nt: TGTGCCAGCAGTGGTGGGTCGGCTTTGTACACTGAAGCTTTCTTT
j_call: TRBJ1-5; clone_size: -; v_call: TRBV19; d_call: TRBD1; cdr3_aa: CASSIDRGQPSNQPQHF; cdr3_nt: TGTGCCAGTAGTATAGATCGGGGACAGCCGAGCAATCAGCCCCAGCATTTT
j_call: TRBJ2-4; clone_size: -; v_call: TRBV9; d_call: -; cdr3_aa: CASSVDEGISKNIQYF; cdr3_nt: TGTGCCAGCAGCGTAGATGAGGGGATATCCAAAAACATTCAGTACTTC
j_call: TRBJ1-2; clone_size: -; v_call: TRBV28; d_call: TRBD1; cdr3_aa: CASKDRGLNYGYTF; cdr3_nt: TGTGCCAGCAAGGACAGGGGGCTTAACTATGGCTACACCTTC
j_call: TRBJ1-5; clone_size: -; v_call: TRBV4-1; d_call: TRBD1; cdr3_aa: CASSHPPGQGGNQPQHF; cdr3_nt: TGCGCCAGCAGCCACCCACCGGGACAGGGAGGCAATCAGCCCCAGCATTTT
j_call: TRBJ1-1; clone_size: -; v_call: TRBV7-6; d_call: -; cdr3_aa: CATSAGAGTEVFF; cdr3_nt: TGTGCCACCTCAGCAGGGGCGGGCACTGAAGTTTTCTTT
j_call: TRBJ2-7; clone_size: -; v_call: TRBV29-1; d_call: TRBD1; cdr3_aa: CSVETGDFYEQYF; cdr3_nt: TGCAGCGTTGAGACAGGGGATTTCTACGAGCAGTACTTC
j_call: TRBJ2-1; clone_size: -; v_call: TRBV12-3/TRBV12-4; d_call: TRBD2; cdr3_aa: CASSLEASGDPPFF; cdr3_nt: TGTGCCAGCAGTTTAGAGGCTAGCGGGGACCCCCCGTTCTTC
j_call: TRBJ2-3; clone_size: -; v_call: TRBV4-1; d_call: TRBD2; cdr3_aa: CASSQVVGRGGLTDTQYF; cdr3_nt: TGCGCCAGCAGCCAAGTCGTTGGACGGGGGGGCCTCACAGATACGCAGTATTTT
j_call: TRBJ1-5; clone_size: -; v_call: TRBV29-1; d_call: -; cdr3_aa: CSVEVVGSNQPQHF; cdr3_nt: TGCAGCGTTGAAGTGGTGGGAAGCAATCAGCCCCAGCATTTT
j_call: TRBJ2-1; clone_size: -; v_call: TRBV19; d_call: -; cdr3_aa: CASSITEYSGNEQFF; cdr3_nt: TGTGCCAGTAGTATAACGGAATACTCGGGGAATGAGCAGTTCTTC
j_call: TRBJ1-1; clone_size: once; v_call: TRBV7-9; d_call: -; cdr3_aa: CASSLSGDTEAFF; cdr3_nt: TGTGCCAGCAGCCTGAGCGGGGACACTGAAGCTTTCTTT
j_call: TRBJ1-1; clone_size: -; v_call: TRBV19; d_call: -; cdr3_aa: CASSRPGLRNTEAFF; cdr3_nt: TGTGCCAGTAGTCGTCCGGGACTCAGGAACACTGAAGCTTTCTTT
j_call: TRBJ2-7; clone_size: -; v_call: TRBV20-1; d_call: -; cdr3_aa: CSARVPFIPYEQYF; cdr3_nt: TGCAGTGCTAGAGTCCCCTTTATCCCCTACGAGCAGTACTTC
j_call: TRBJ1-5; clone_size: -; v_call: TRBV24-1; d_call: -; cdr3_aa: CATSDDSTNQPQHF; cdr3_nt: TGTGCCACCAGTGATGACAGTACCAATCAGCCCCAGCATTTT
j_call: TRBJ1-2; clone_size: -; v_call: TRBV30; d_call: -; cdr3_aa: CAQNRKGNYGYTF; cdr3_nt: TGTGCCCAAAACCGGAAGGGGAACTATGGCTACACCTTC
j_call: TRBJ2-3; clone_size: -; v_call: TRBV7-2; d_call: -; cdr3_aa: CASSLVVPDTQYF; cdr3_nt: TGTGCCAGCAGCTTAGTAGTTCCAGATACGCAGTATTTT
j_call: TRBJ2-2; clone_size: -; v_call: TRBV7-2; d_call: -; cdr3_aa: CASSGRASYTGELFF; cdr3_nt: TGTGCCAGCAGCGGAAGGGCCAGTTACACCGGGGAGCTGTTTTTT
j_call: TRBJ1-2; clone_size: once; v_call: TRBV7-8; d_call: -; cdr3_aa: CASSTQGSPTTSYGYTF; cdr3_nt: TGTGCCAGCAGCACTCAAGGAAGCCCCACCACTTCCTATGGCTACACCTTC
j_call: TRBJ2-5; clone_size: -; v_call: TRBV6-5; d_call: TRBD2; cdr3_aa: CASSYSRTSGPQETQYF; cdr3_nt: TGTGCCAGCAGTTACTCTCGGACTAGCGGGCCTCAAGAGACCCAGTACTTC
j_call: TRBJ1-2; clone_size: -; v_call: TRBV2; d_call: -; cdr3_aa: CAEQRVYGYTF; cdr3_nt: TGTGCCGAGCAGCGCGTCTATGGCTACACCTTC
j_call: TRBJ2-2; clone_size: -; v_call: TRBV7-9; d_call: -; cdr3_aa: CASSLVYLSGLNTGELFF; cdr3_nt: TGTGCCAGCAGCTTAGTATATTTATCAGGCCTGAACACCGGGGAGCTGTTTTTT
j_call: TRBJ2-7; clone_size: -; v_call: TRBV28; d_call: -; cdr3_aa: CASSYTGSSYEQYF; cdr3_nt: TGTGCCAGCAGTTACACAGGGAGCTCCTACGAGCAGTACTTC